Each of the 15 T cell receptor beta chains below was sequenced from the same sample in a study of blood T cell repertoires in COVID-19. Sequenced by immunoSEQ multiplex PCR; TCRdb stores in-frame clones only, minus some. The sample carries 350,000 to 450,000 clones, approximately 90% recorded once. Material for sequencing was peripheral blood. Source of these receptors: a woman between 40 and 55 years old with COVID-19, enrolled during active disease.

As concerns this clone: In the same sample, other DNA sequences code for this CDR3. This sequence joins TRBV5-4 and TRBJ1-3; 8 bases map to TRBD1. The CDR3 totals 16 residues. Germline CDR1 and CDR2: SGHNT and YYREEE (reference sequence). Losses at the gene ends were 4 bases for V and 4 bases for J; bases not matched to a gene: 10. This CDR3 reads CASSPRDRGSGNTIYF. The CDR3 nucleotides read TGTGCCAGCAGCCCCCGCGACAGGGGATCCGGAAACACCATATATTTT. Looking up the rest from reference TRBV5-4 and TRBJ1-3 gives the full variable domain: ETGVTQSPTHLIKTRGQQVTLRCSSQSGHNTVSWYQQALGQGPQFIFQYYREEENGRGNFPPRFSGLQFPNYSSELNVNALELDDSALYLCASSPRDRGSGNTIYFGEGSWLTVV.

The chain employs TRBV5-6 and TRBJ1-2; no clear D gene. Trimming cost V 4 bases and J 3 bases, with 13 bases left between them. The V gene's germline CDR1 is SGHDT and CDR2 YYEEEE. The CDR3 runs 14 residues. The CDR3 DNA follows: TGTGCCAGCAGCCCTCCTGACTACTACTATGGCTACACCTTC. The encoded protein is CASSPPDYYYGYTF.

This rearrangement joins TRBV9 to TRBJ2-5, with 8 bases lining up with TRBD1. Germline V CDR1 and CDR2: SGDLS, YYNGEE. This CDR3 region has 16 residues. V trimming: 3 bases; J trimming: 2 bases; junction bases outside the gene matches: 9. The CDR3 region has the DNA TGTGCCAGCAGCGACCGGCCCGGGACAGGTCAAGAGACCCAGTACTTC. Translation: CASSDRPGTGQETQYF.

The CDR3 nucleotides read TGCGCCAGCAGCTTGGGACAGATTAAGAACACTGAAGCTTTCTTT. Translating it yields CASSLGQIKNTEAFF. The gene calls are TRBV5-1 and TRBJ1-1; tentatively, D is TRBD1 (5 bases). Trimming pared 0 bases from V and 1 base from J, leaving 10 bases between. Germline lookup yields CDR1 SGHRS and CDR2 YFSETQ. CDR3 length: 15 residues.

Concerning this clone itself: The germline gene is not matched at one end of the junction; a read error may be the cause. This chain joins TRBV7-7 and TRBJ2-1, with TRBD2 identical over 8 bases. The CDR3 has 14 residues. Germline V gene data show CDR1 as SSHAT and CDR2 as FNYEAQ (reference sequence). CDR3 region: CASSFREGYNEQFF. CDR3 DNA: TGTGCTAGCAGCTTCCGGGAGGGTTACAATGAGCAGTTCTTC.

This chain joins TRBV19 and TRBJ1-6, with D hard to call. Germline V CDR1 and CDR2: LNHDA, SQIVND (reference sequence). This CDR3 comprises 20 residues. Trimming cost V 2 bases and J 2 bases, with 22 bases left between them. CDR3 in DNA: TGTGCCAGTAGTATAAAGAGTGGCGGCGCCGGGAAGGCCTATAATTCACCCCTCCACTTT. Translating gives CASSIKSGGAGKAYNSPLHF.

This chain links TRBV5-1 with TRBJ1-1, with D tentatively TRBD1 (6 bases). The CDR3 loop spans 14 amino acids. V lost 0 bases and J 1 base, leaving 7 bases between the germline ends. Per germline, CDR1 SGHRS and CDR2 YFSETQ. The CDR3 here is CASSLVQGNTEAFF. CDR3 coding DNA: TGCGCCAGCAGCTTGGTACAGGGGAACACTGAAGCTTTCTTT. Variable domain in full (rest from reference TRBV5-1 and TRBJ1-1): KAGVTQTPRYLIKTRGQQVTLSCSPISGHRSVSWYQQTPGQGLQFLFEYFSETQRNKGNFPGRFSGRQFSNSRSEMNVSTLELGDSALYLCASSLVQGNTEAFFGQGTRLTVV.

This chain joins TRBV28 and TRBJ2-1; 9 nucleotides line up with TRBD1. Trimming removed 3 bases from V and 6 bases from J; junction bases left unmatched: 6. Germline CDR1 MDHEN, CDR2 SYDVKM. This CDR3 is 15 amino acids long. In nucleotides, the CDR3 is TGTGCCAGCAGTTTCCGGACAGGGGACCCCAATGAGCAGTTCTTC. It encodes CASSFRTGDPNEQFF.

The chain carries TRBV6-6 and TRBJ1-2; TRBD1 agrees at 7 bases. The ends lost 4 bases at V and 7 bases at J; junction bases unmatched: 9. Germline V gene lookup returns CDR1 MNHNY and CDR2 SVGAGI (reference sequence). This CDR3 contains 14 residues. The CDR3 region is CASSSLLGGGGYTF. The CDR3, as DNA: TGTGCCAGCAGTTCCCTTCTAGGGGGCGGTGGCTACACCTTC.

The genes are TRBV12-3 or TRBV12-4 and TRBJ1-2, with D unclear. This CDR3 contains 13 residues. The V end was cut by 5 bases, the J end by 1 base, with 8 bases between. As DNA, the CDR3 is TGTGCCAGCAGTCAACAGAGTAACTATGGCTACACCTTC. It yields the protein CASSQQSNYGYTF.

The chain recombines TRBV29-1 with TRBJ2-2; 9 nucleotides agree with TRBD1. This CDR3 region has 17 residues. With V trimmed by 3 bases and J by 5 bases, 13 bases remained unmatched. Germline V lookup: CDR1 SQVTM, CDR2 ANQGSEA. The CDR3 region has the DNA TGCAGCGTTGAGCCCGGGACAGGGCCAGTGAGGACCGGGGAGCTGTTTTTT. Its translation: CSVEPGTGPVRTGELFF.

The rearrangement links TRBV6-6 to TRBJ1-1; tentatively, D is TRBD1 (5 bases). V lost 0 bases and J 4 bases, leaving 9 bases between the germline ends. The CDR3 spans 14 residues. Per germline, CDR1 MNHNY and CDR2 SVGAGI (reference sequence). The CDR3 DNA sequence: TGTGCCAGCAGTTACTCGAAAGGGGCCACTGAAGCTTTCTTT. This gives the protein CASSYSKGATEAFF.

The genes are TRBV7-9 and TRBJ1-6; 7 nucleotides align to TRBD1. Germline CDR1 SEHNR, CDR2 FQNEAQ (reference sequence). The CDR3 length is 14 residues. Trimming took 5 bases from V and 15 from J; bases not matched to a gene: 13. For the CDR3, the DNA is TGTGCCAGCAGCGCCGGACAGGTCAACCTCCTCCTCCACTTT. This codes for CASSAGQVNLLLHF.

This clone was seen just once. The rearrangement joins TRBV5-1 to TRBJ1-1, with D maybe TRBD1 (5 bases). Looked up from germline, CDR1 is SGHRS and CDR2 is YFSETQ. The CDR3 is 14 amino acids. Trimming cost V 3 bases and J 3 bases, with 12 bases left between them. This chain's CDR3 is CASSSGTLYTEAFF. The CDR3 region has the DNA TGCGCCAGCAGCTCGGGGACTCTGTACACTGAAGCTTTCTTT. The full variable domain, in which reference TRBV5-1 and TRBJ1-1 provide the parts outside the CDR3, is KAGVTQTPRYLIKTRGQQVTLSCSPISGHRSVSWYQQTPGQGLQFLFEYFSETQRNKGNFPGRFSGRQFSNSRSEMNVSTLELGDSALYLCASSSGTLYTEAFFGQGTRLTVV.

The V and J genes are TRBV9 and TRBJ2-1, with 12 bases identical to TRBD1. V was pared by 0 bases and J by 7 bases, with 5 bases of the junction left unmatched. Germline values: CDR1 SGDLS, CDR2 YYNGEE. CDR3 length equals 16 residues. This CDR3 reads CASSVGAGQGANEQFF. The DNA of the CDR3 is TGTGCCAGCAGCGTAGGTGCGGGACAGGGGGCGAATGAGCAGTTCTTC.